This entry concerns a single T cell receptor beta chain. Its antigen is not known. The data were obtained in a study of T cell repertoires in cytomegalovirus infection. Across the study: CMV epitopes in the study were HLA-C-restricted (recently identified) and HLA-B-restricted (well studied). Signatures in public TCR beta sequences pointed to both CMV infection and matching HLA type.

Germline values: CDR1 DFQATT, CDR2 SNEGSKA (reference sequence). Between the trimmed V and J ends, which lost 5 bases and 2 bases, there was a span of 14 bases. The CDR3 consists of 14 residues. TCRdb recomputed calls from the reads with MiXCR, one row per CDR3 protein. Here the sample spans about 330,000 distinct CDR3 sequences, approximately 30% being singletons. General study points: Summed frequency of shared TCR beta families picked out CMV carriers who also had the relevant HLA. HLA-C-restricted TCR beta clonotypes specific for CMV led the ex vivo response.

This material consisted of cultured PBMCs, taken from culture after CMV antigen stimulation. The sequence derives from a human donor in good health (CMV status not recorded). Some clones in this sample may be carry-over from other donors' samples. V gene TRBV20-1 combines with J gene TRBJ2-3; TRBD1 or TRBD2 may be the D gene (5 bases each). CDR3 nucleotides: TGCAGTGCTCGCCGGGACGGCAACACAGATACGCAGTATTTT. It codes for CSARRDGNTDTQYF.